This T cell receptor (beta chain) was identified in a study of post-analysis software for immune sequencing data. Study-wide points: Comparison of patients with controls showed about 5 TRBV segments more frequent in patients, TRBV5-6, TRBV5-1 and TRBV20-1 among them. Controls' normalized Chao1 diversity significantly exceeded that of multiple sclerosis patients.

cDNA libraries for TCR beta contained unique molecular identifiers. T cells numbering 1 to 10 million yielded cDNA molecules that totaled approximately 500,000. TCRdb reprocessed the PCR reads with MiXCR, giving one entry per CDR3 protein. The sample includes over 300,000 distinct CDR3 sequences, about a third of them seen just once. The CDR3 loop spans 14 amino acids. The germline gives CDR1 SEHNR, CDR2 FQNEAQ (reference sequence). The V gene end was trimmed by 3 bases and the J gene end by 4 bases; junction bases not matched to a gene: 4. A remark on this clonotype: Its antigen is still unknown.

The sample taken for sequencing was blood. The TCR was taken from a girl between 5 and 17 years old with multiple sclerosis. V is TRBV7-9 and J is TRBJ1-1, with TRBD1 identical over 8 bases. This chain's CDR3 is CASSFGQGVTEAFF. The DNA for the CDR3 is TGTGCCAGCAGCTTTGGACAGGGAGTCACTGAAGCTTTCTTT.